The 5 T cell receptor beta chains listed next were all sequenced from one sample in a study of CD8+ T cells in alopecia areata. Extraction and reverse transcription of RNA yielded cDNA as the sequencing template. The repertoire was sequenced with immunoSEQ multiplex PCR; TCRdb's copy has only in-frame clones and lacks some. The table shows around 86,000 clones, with 60% to 80% occurring only once. The treatment was: oral pan-JAK inhibitor, 5-10 mg twice daily. The input for sequencing was CD8+ T cells sorted from blood, taken between weeks 43 and 45, from a patient treated with tofacitinib. The source of these receptors is a human donor with alopecia areata.

This chain joins TRBV14 and TRBJ2-7; 7 nucleotides align to TRBD1. This CDR3 is 14 amino acids long. CDR1 SGHDN and CDR2 FVKESK come from the germline V gene. J was trimmed by 2 bases and V by 1 base; bases with no gene match: 2. CDR3 bases: TGTGCCAGCAGCCAAGCCCAGGGGGCCTACGAGCAGTACTTC. It codes for CASSQAQGAYEQYF.

The chain links TRBV4-3 to TRBJ1-2; possibly TRBD1 for D (5 bases). Germline V gives CDR1 LGHNA, CDR2 YSLEER. There are 15 residues in the CDR3. Trimming took off 4 bases at V and 2 bases at J, with 14 bases between the two ends. CDR3 nucleotides: TGCGCCAGCAGCCCCTCCTTATCAGGGAACTATGGCTACACCTTC. Translated, it gives CASSPSLSGNYGYTF.

V is TRBV4-3 and J is TRBJ2-6; unclear D gene. CDR1 is LGHNA, CDR2 YSLEER, per germline. The length of the CDR3 is 15 residues. V gave up 4 bases and J gave up 2 bases, with 9 bases separating them. The CDR3 sequence: CASSLAVTGANVLTF. The CDR3 DNA reads TGCGCCAGCAGCCTCGCAGTGACTGGGGCCAACGTCCTGACTTTC.

The V gene is TRBV27, the J gene TRBJ2-2; 10 nucleotides match TRBD1. The CDR3 contains 17 residues. The ends lost 3 bases at V and 0 bases at J; junction bases unmatched: 4. From germline, CDR1 is MNHEY and CDR2 SMNVEV (reference sequence). The CDR3 nucleotides read TGTGCCAGCAGTTTGGGACAGGGGCCGACGAACACCGGGGAGCTGTTTTTT. Protein sequence: CASSLGQGPTNTGELFF.

The gene calls are TRBV7-9 and TRBJ2-1; D is unresolved. Per germline, CDR1 SEHNR and CDR2 FQNEAQ (reference sequence). Trimming cost V 3 bases and J 5 bases, with 8 bases left between them. This CDR3 is 13 amino acids long. CDR3 sequence reads: CASSFLPNNEQFF. The CDR3 DNA follows: TGTGCCAGCAGCTTTTTGCCCAACAATGAGCAGTTCTTC.